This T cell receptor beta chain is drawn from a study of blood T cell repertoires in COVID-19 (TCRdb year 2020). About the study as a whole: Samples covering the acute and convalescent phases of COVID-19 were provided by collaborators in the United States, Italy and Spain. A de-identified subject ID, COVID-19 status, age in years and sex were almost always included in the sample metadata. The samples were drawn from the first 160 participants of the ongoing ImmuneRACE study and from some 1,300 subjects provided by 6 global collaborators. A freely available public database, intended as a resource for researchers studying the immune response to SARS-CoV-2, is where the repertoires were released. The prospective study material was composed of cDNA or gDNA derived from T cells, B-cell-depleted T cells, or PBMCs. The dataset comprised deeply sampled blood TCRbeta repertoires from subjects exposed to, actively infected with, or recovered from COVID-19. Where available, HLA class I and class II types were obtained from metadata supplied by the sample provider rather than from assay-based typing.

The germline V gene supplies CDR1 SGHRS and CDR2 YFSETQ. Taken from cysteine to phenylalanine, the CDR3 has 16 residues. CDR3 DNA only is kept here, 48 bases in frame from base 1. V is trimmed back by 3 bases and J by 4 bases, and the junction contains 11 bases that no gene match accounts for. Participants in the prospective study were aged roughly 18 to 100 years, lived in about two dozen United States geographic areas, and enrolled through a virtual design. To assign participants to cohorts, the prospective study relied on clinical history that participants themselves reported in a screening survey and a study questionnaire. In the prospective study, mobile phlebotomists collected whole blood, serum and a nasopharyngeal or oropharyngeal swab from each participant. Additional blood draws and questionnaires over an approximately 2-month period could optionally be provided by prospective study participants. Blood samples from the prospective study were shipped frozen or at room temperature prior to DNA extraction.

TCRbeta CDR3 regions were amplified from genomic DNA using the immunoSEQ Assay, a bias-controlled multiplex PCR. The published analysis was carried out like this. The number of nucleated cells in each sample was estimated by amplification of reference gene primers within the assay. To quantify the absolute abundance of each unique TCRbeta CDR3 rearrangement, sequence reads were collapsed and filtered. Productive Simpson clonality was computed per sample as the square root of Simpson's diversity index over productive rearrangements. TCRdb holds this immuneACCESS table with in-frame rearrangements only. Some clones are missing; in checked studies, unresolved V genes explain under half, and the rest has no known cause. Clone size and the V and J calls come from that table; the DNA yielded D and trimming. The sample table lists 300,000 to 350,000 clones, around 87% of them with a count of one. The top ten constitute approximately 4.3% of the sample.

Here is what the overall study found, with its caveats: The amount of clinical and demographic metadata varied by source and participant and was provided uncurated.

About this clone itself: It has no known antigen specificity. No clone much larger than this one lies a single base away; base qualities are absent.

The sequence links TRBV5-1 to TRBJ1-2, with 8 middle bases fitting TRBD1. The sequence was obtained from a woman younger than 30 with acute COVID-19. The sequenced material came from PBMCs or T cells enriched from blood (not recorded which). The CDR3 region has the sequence CASSYGQGSSGYGYTF. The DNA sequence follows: TGCGCCAGCAGCTATGGACAGGGCAGTAGTGGCTATGGCTACACCTTC.